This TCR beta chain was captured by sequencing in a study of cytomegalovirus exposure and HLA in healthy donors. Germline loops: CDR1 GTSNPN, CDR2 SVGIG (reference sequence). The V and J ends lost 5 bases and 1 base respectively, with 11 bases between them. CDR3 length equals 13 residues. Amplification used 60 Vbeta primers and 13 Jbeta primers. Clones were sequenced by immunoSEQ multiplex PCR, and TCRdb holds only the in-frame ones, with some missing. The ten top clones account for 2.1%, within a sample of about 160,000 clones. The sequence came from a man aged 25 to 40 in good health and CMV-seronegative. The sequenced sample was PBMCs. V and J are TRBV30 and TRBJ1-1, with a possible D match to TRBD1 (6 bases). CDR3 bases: TGTGCCTGGGCAAGAGGGGGGAACACTGAAGCTTTCTTT. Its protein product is CAWARGGNTEAFF.